The T cell receptor (beta chain) described here comes from a study of cytomegalovirus exposure and HLA in healthy donors. Findings of the study overall: Cytomegalovirus-associated TCR beta chains were listed, numbering 164. Follow-up analysis found HLA locus-dependent TCR association rates, highest for DRB1 and lowest for HLA-C. The likely origin of a cluster of highly shared sequence variants was a sequencing artifact. Earlier analysis found most TCR beta V segments productive about 87% or about 30% of the time.

13 Jbeta primers and 60 Vbeta primers were used for the PCR. The table came from immunoSEQ multiplex PCR; TCRdb's copy has only in-frame clones and leaves some out. The repertoire consists of 150,000 to 200,000 clones, with 80% occurring once and the leading ten covering 0.65%. On this clone: Its antigen is as yet unknown.

The sample consisted of PBMCs. The receptor was derived from a boy younger than 18 in good health and CMV-seronegative.

In DNA form, the CDR3 reads TGTGCCAGCAGCTCCAAATTGGCGGGGGCCTCCTACAATGAGCAGTTCTTC. As protein: CASSSKLAGASYNEQFF. The rearrangement uses TRBV11-3 and TRBJ2-1, with TRBD2 as a possible D gene (7 bases). The length of the CDR3 is 17 residues. V shed 4 bases and J shed 0 bases, with 16 bases lying between them. In germline, CDR1 is SGHNT, CDR2 YENEEA.